The 16 T cell receptor beta chains listed next were all sequenced from one sample in a study of regulatory T cells in long-lasting Graves disease. Building of the TCR beta libraries involved iRepertoire HTBI primers and Arm-PCR of CDR3 regions. TCRdb reanalysed the multiplex PCR reads using MiXCR and keeps one entry per CDR3 protein. Among 530,000 or so distinct CDR3 sequences listed, about 15% were seen once. Described time point: newly diagnosed GD, antithyroid drugs for less than 3 months. PBMCs provided the RNA from which the TCR library was made. These data were also reused for a study on T cells in Graves' hyperthyroidism and ophthalmopathy.

This sample comprised peripheral blood mononuclear cells (PBMCs), obtained at new diagnosis, from a patient treated with antithyroid drugs. These receptors were obtained from a man between 18 and 29 years old with Graves disease.

This clonotype was counted at least ten times. The chain is built from TRBV15 and TRBJ2-1, with a tentative D call TRBD1 (6 bases). This CDR3 comprises 15 residues. Germline V gene lookup returns CDR1 LNHNV and CDR2 YYDKDF (reference sequence). With 2 bases removed from V and 9 bases from J, the gap between germline ends came to 17 bases. The CDR3 is CATSRPSGHNTEQFF. In DNA, the CDR3 is TGTGCCACCAGCAGACCGTCGGGACACAACACTGAGCAGTTCTTC.

This clonotype appeared a few times. An end of the junction differs from the germline gene, which may be a read error. This rearrangement joins TRBV12-3 or TRBV12-4 to TRBJ1-1, with 8 bases lining up with TRBD1. The CDR3 covers 15 residues. CDR3 residues: CASSPRQGLDTGAFF. The CDR3 region has the DNA TGTGCCAGCAGTCCGAGACAGGGGCTAGACACTGGAGCTTTCTTT.

This clonotype was seen many times. Germline is not matched at one junction end, which may reflect a read error. The chain joins TRBV5-1 to TRBJ2-2, with TRBD2 matching over 7 bases. In germline, CDR1 is SGHRS, CDR2 YFSETQ. This CDR3 region has 14 residues. The CDR3 nucleotides are TGTGCCAGCAGCTTAGCGGGGAACACCGGGGAGCTGTTTTTT. Its protein product is CASSLAGNTGELFF.

This clonotype has just a few counts. V and J are TRBV5-6 and TRBJ2-5; 11 nucleotides agree with TRBD2. This CDR3 region has 17 residues. Per germline, CDR1 SGHDT and CDR2 YYEEEE. V dropped 3 bases and J dropped 1; count of bases not matched to a gene: 8. The CDR3 DNA follows: TGTGCCAGCAGCTGGACCCCTAGCGGGAGGAGCCAAGAGACCCAGTACTTC. It translates to CASSWTPSGRSQETQYF. Together with reference TRBV5-6 and TRBJ2-5, the CDR3 gives the full variable domain: DAGVTQSPTHLIKTRGQQVTLRCSPKSGHDTVSWYQQALGQGPQFIFQYYEEEERQRGNFPDRFSGHQFPNYSSELNVNALLLGDSALYLCASSWTPSGRSQETQYFGPGTRLLVL.

Ten or more counts support this clonotype. The chain is built from TRBV20-1 and TRBJ2-1, with D tentatively TRBD2 (6 bases). CDR1 and CDR2 (germline): DFQATT, SNEGSKA (reference sequence). This CDR3 has 13 residues. Trimming left V 5 bases short and J 5 bases short, with 13 bases between. The CDR3: CSALGRWNNEQFF. CDR3 nucleotide sequence: TGCAGTGCTTTGGGGAGGTGGAACAATGAGCAGTTCTTC.

This clonotype was counted ten times or more. The chain couples TRBV6-5 to TRBJ2-5; no clear D. There are 15 residues in the CDR3. Germline V gene sequence: CDR1 MNHEY, CDR2 SVGAGI. V was clipped by 6 bases and J by 4 bases, with 18 bases between them. The CDR3 region has the DNA TGTGCCAGCAGATACGGACGGACGCCGTCAGAGACCCAGTACTTC. Protein product: CASRYGRTPSETQYF.

This clonotype came up a few times. The chain links TRBV28 to TRBJ1-5, with D uncertain. This CDR3 region has 14 residues. V lost 11 bases and J 5 bases, leaving 19 bases between the germline ends. Germline CDR1 MDHEN, CDR2 SYDVKM. The CDR3 DNA follows: TGTGCCTCCCGGGGATTCTTGCGCGATCAGCCCCAGCATTTT. Translating it yields CASRGFLRDQPQHF.

This clonotype was observed many times. The V call is TRBV11-2, the J call TRBJ1-1; D gene unclear. CDR1 is SGHAT and CDR2 is FQNNGV in the germline V gene. The CDR3 loop spans 11 amino acids. V lost 1 base, J lost 12 bases, and 9 bases lay in between. CDR3 region: CASSLGSETFF. The CDR3 DNA follows: TGTGCCAGCAGCTTAGGAAGCGAGACTTTCTTT.

The chain combines TRBV6-1 with TRBJ2-7; weak D call: TRBD2 (6 bases). CDR1 and CDR2 from the germline V gene are MNHNS and SASEGT. This CDR3 is 14 amino acids long. Trimming cost V 6 bases and J 5 bases, with 17 bases left between them. CDR3 in amino acids: CASSPHGTSDEQYF. CDR3 sequence (DNA): TGTGCCAGCAGCCCCCATGGGACTTCCGACGAGCAGTACTTC.

The V and J genes are TRBV6-1 and TRBJ2-1; 8 bases align to TRBD2. V lost 8 bases to trimming and J lost 4 bases; unmatched junction nucleotides: 4. Per germline, CDR1 MNHNS and CDR2 SASEGT. The CDR3 has 13 amino acids. CDR3 sequence: CASALAEYNEQFF. For the CDR3, the DNA is TGTGCCAGCGCACTAGCGGAGTACAATGAGCAGTTCTTC.

A remark on this clonotype: The CDR3 carries no conserved terminal phenylalanine or tryptophan, so it likely arises from a read error. The rearrangement links TRBV29-1 to TRBJ2-7; D is uncertain. The V gene's germline CDR1 is SQVTM and CDR2 ANQGSEA. V was cut by 7 bases and J by 4 bases, with 14 bases left in between. This CDR3 comprises 12 residues. The CDR3, as DNA: TGCAGCGCTGCCAACCTGGGGTACGAGCAGTACTCC. Translated: CSAANLGYEQYS.

Many counts were recorded for this clonotype. The chain couples TRBV20-1 to TRBJ1-1, with TRBD1 as a possible D gene (5 bases). The CDR3 runs 14 residues. Germline CDR1 and CDR2: DFQATT and SNEGSKA (reference sequence). Trimming took off 3 bases at V and 1 base at J, with 12 bases between the two ends. The CDR3 DNA reads TGCAGTGCTAGGCCCCGACAGAAGAACACTGAAGCTTTCTTT. Protein product: CSARPRQKNTEAFF.

The table lists this clonotype with many counts. The rearrangement links TRBV20-1 to TRBJ1-1, with TRBD1 matching 7 bases. Germline lookup yields CDR1 DFQATT and CDR2 SNEGSKA (reference sequence). J gave up 1 base and V 6 bases, and 5 bases lay outside the gene matches. The CDR3 covers 13 residues. The CDR3 region is CSAPGGRNTEAFF. The DNA for the CDR3 is TGCAGTGCCCCAGGGGGTAGGAACACTGAAGCTTTCTTT.

This clonotype has only a few counts. This sequence joins TRBV6-2 or TRBV6-3 and TRBJ1-1, with no clear D. In germline, CDR1 is MNHEY, CDR2 SVGEGT. V was cut by 0 bases and J by 5 bases, with 16 bases left in between. The CDR3 is 16 amino acids. The CDR3 loop reads CASSYSKITGRTEAFF. In DNA, the CDR3 is TGTGCCAGCAGTTACTCGAAGATTACGGGAAGGACTGAAGCTTTCTTT.

The chain has TRBV19 and TRBJ2-1, with 10 bases lining up with TRBD1. Germline V CDR1 and CDR2: LNHDA, SQIVND (reference sequence). The CDR3 has 18 amino acids. Trimming at V came to 5 bases and at J to 1 base, leaving 11 bases not matched to a gene. The CDR3 region has the DNA TGTGCCAGTAGTGACGACAGGGGGCGTAGGAAATCCTACAATGAGCAGTTCTTC. As protein: CASSDDRGRRKSYNEQFF.

The rearrangement uses TRBV14 and TRBJ2-3; no reliable D call. V was shortened by 1 base and J by 7 bases, with 6 bases between the two germline ends. In germline, CDR1 is SGHDN, CDR2 FVKESK. The CDR3 has 12 residues. The CDR3 region is CASSQVQNTQYF. The CDR3, as DNA: TGTGCCAGCAGCCAAGTACAAAATACGCAGTATTTT.